Listed below are T cell receptor beta chains from one sample, sequenced in a study of cytomegalovirus exposure and HLA in healthy donors. This table comes from immunoSEQ multiplex PCR, and its TCRdb copy is limited to in-frame clones, with some not included. Of 60,000 to 65,000 clones listed, 70% to 90% were seen once; the top ten hold around 1.5%. Sequences were obtained from PBMCs. The receptors shown here come from a man aged 18 to 35 in good health and CMV-seronegative. CDR3s include the opening cysteine and the closing phenylalanine or tryptophan. A D gene is named only where the DNA matches it firmly. A row's size may be missing; if present it is once, few, many or a size class.

CDR3 length: 13
V gene: TRBV30
clone size: -
J gene: TRBJ2-7
D gene: -
CDR3 protein: CAWSVLGLGEQYF
CDR3 DNA: TGTGCCTGGAGTGTACTAGGGCTCGGCGAGCAGTACTTC

CDR3 length: 13
V gene: TRBV30
clone size: -
J gene: TRBJ2-7
D gene: -
CDR3 protein: CAWSTSEGGEQYF
CDR3 DNA: TGTGCCTGGAGTACCTCGGAGGGCGGCGAGCAGTACTTC

CDR3 length: 12
V gene: TRBV2
clone size: -
J gene: TRBJ2-7
D gene: -
CDR3 protein: CASSEMAGEQYF
CDR3 DNA: TGTGCCAGCAGTGAAATGGCGGGGGAGCAGTACTTC

CDR3 length: 14
V gene: TRBV2
clone size: -
J gene: TRBJ1-5
D gene: TRBD1
CDR3 protein: CASKDREGDQPQHF
CDR3 DNA: TGTGCCAGCAAGGACAGGGAGGGGGATCAGCCCCAGCATTTT

CDR3 length: 14
V gene: TRBV29-1
clone size: -
J gene: TRBJ2-7
D gene: -
CDR3 protein: CSVWAVGANYEQYF
CDR3 DNA: TGCAGCGTCTGGGCCGTGGGGGCAAACTACGAGCAGTACTTC

CDR3 length: 13
V gene: TRBV5-1
clone size: -
J gene: TRBJ1-2
D gene: TRBD1
CDR3 protein: CASSAGTGHGYTF
CDR3 DNA: TGCGCCAGCAGCGCCGGGACAGGGCATGGCTACACCTTC

CDR3 length: 14
V gene: TRBV7-6
clone size: -
J gene: TRBJ2-4
D gene: -
CDR3 protein: CASSLNGGPDIQYF
CDR3 DNA: TGTGCCAGCAGTTTGAACGGGGGGCCGGACATTCAGTACTTC

CDR3 length: 17
V gene: TRBV4-1
clone size: -
J gene: TRBJ2-7
D gene: TRBD2
CDR3 protein: CASSQSAGGSISYEQYF
CDR3 DNA: TGCGCCAGCTCTCAAAGTGCGGGGGGAAGTATCTCCTACGAGCAGTACTTC

CDR3 length: 13
V gene: TRBV7-3
clone size: -
J gene: TRBJ1-5
D gene: -
CDR3 protein: CASSFTSGQPQHF
CDR3 DNA: TGTGCCAGCAGCTTCACCTCCGGGCAGCCCCAGCATTTT

CDR3 length: 14
V gene: TRBV5-1
clone size: few
J gene: TRBJ1-1
D gene: -
CDR3 protein: CASSLFRENTEAFF
CDR3 DNA: TGCGCCAGCAGCTTGTTCCGGGAGAACACTGAAGCTTTCTTT

CDR3 length: 14
V gene: TRBV11-3
clone size: -
J gene: TRBJ2-7
D gene: -
CDR3 protein: CASSLSAFSYEQYF
CDR3 DNA: TGTGCCAGCAGCTTAAGCGCCTTCTCCTACGAGCAGTACTTC

CDR3 length: 15
V gene: TRBV25-1
clone size: -
J gene: TRBJ1-6
D gene: -
CDR3 protein: CASSGGDYYNSPLHF
CDR3 DNA: TGTGCCAGCAGTGGCGGGGACTATTATAATTCACCCCTCCACTTT

CDR3 length: 13
V gene: TRBV29-1
clone size: -
J gene: TRBJ1-1
D gene: TRBD1
CDR3 protein: CYGAGTGNTEAFF
CDR3 DNA: TGTTACGGGGCGGGGACAGGGAATACTGAAGCTTTCTTT

CDR3 length: 15
V gene: TRBV28
clone size: -
J gene: TRBJ1-5
D gene: TRBD1
CDR3 protein: CASSTTGEGNQPQHF
CDR3 DNA: TGTGCCAGCAGTACGACAGGGGAGGGCAATCAGCCCCAGCATTTT

CDR3 length: 13
V gene: TRBV5-6
clone size: -
J gene: TRBJ2-7
D gene: -
CDR3 protein: CASSSDSRYEQYF
CDR3 DNA: TGTGCCAGCAGCTCAGACTCACGCTACGAGCAGTACTTC

CDR3 length: 16
V gene: TRBV28
clone size: -
J gene: TRBJ1-2
D gene: -
CDR3 protein: CASSFPPEGRGYGYTF
CDR3 DNA: TGTGCCAGCAGTTTCCCTCCGGAGGGGAGGGGCTATGGCTACACCTTC

CDR3 length: 14
V gene: TRBV6-5
clone size: -
J gene: TRBJ2-7
D gene: TRBD1
CDR3 protein: CASSWPGTGVEQYF
CDR3 DNA: TGTGCCAGCAGTTGGCCCGGGACAGGGGTCGAGCAGTACTTC

CDR3 length: 15
V gene: TRBV7-9
clone size: -
J gene: TRBJ2-7
D gene: -
CDR3 protein: CASSQDTLYPYEQYF
CDR3 DNA: TGTGCCAGCAGCCAGGACACTCTCTACCCCTACGAGCAGTACTTC

CDR3 length: 15
V gene: TRBV6-1
clone size: -
J gene: TRBJ2-7
D gene: -
CDR3 protein: CASSEDTQVSYEQYF
CDR3 DNA: TGTGCCAGCAGTGAAGATACGCAGGTCTCCTACGAGCAGTACTTC

CDR3 length: 13
V gene: TRBV11-2
clone size: -
J gene: TRBJ1-5
D gene: -
CDR3 protein: CASSLGLGQPQHF
CDR3 DNA: TGTGCCAGCAGCTTAGGCCTCGGTCAGCCCCAGCATTTT

CDR3 length: 16
V gene: TRBV6-1
clone size: -
J gene: TRBJ1-1
D gene: -
CDR3 protein: CASSEAADLVNTEAFF
CDR3 DNA: TGTGCCAGCAGTGAAGCGGCAGATCTAGTGAACACTGAAGCTTTCTTT

CDR3 length: 15
V gene: TRBV10-3
clone size: -
J gene: TRBJ2-3
D gene: TRBD2
CDR3 protein: CAISNRAGEGTTQYF
CDR3 DNA: TGTGCCATCAGCAACCGAGCGGGGGAGGGGACTACGCAGTATTTT

CDR3 length: 16
V gene: TRBV15
clone size: -
J gene: TRBJ1-4
D gene: TRBD1
CDR3 protein: CATSRDPGTGGEKLFF
CDR3 DNA: TGTGCCACCAGCAGAGACCCCGGGACAGGCGGTGAAAAACTGTTTTTT

CDR3 length: 16
V gene: TRBV6-4
clone size: few
J gene: TRBJ2-6
D gene: TRBD1
CDR3 protein: CASSGTGGSGANVLTF
CDR3 DNA: TGTGCCAGCAGTGGGACAGGGGGCTCTGGGGCCAACGTCCTGACTTTC

CDR3 length: 14
V gene: TRBV27
clone size: -
J gene: TRBJ2-7
D gene: TRBD1
CDR3 protein: CASSLQGIAYEQYF
CDR3 DNA: TGTGCCAGCTCGTTACAGGGGATTGCCTACGAGCAGTACTTC

CDR3 length: 14
V gene: TRBV2
clone size: -
J gene: TRBJ2-7
D gene: TRBD1
CDR3 protein: CASSMEAGGYEQYF
CDR3 DNA: TGTGCCAGCAGTATGGAGGCAGGGGGTTACGAGCAGTACTTC

CDR3 length: 15
V gene: TRBV14
clone size: -
J gene: TRBJ2-7
D gene: TRBD1
CDR3 protein: CASSLPGTGYYEQYF
CDR3 DNA: TGTGCCAGCAGCCTACCAGGGACAGGTTACTACGAGCAGTACTTC

CDR3 length: 14
V gene: TRBV5-6
clone size: -
J gene: TRBJ1-6
D gene: -
CDR3 protein: CASSLPREGSPLHF
CDR3 DNA: TGTGCCAGCAGCTTGCCCAGGGAGGGTTCACCCCTCCACTTT

CDR3 length: 17
V gene: TRBV7-8
clone size: -
J gene: TRBJ1-1
D gene: TRBD1
CDR3 protein: CASSLAFTGGGRTEAFF
CDR3 DNA: TGTGCCAGCAGCTTAGCGTTTACAGGGGGGGGTCGGACTGAAGCTTTCTTT

CDR3 length: 14
V gene: TRBV6-5
clone size: once
J gene: TRBJ1-4
D gene: -
CDR3 protein: CASRIFYGIGKLFF
CDR3 DNA: TGTGCCAGCAGAATTTTTTACGGGATAGGGAAACTGTTTTTT

CDR3 length: 16
V gene: TRBV6-5
clone size: -
J gene: TRBJ1-1
D gene: -
CDR3 protein: CASSYSYRGKGTEAFF
CDR3 DNA: TGTGCCAGCAGTTACTCATACCGGGGAAAGGGCACTGAAGCTTTCTTT

CDR3 length: 15
V gene: TRBV4-1
clone size: few
J gene: TRBJ1-2
D gene: TRBD1
CDR3 protein: CASSQVGQAPSGYTF
CDR3 DNA: TGCGCCAGCAGCCAAGTAGGACAGGCCCCCTCCGGCTACACCTTC

CDR3 length: 10
V gene: TRBV11-3
clone size: -
J gene: TRBJ2-7
D gene: -
CDR3 protein: CAVAGYEQYF
CDR3 DNA: TGTGCCGTGGCAGGCTACGAGCAGTACTTC

CDR3 length: 15
V gene: TRBV5-4
clone size: -
J gene: TRBJ2-5
D gene: TRBD2
CDR3 protein: CASSPAGGLQETQYF
CDR3 DNA: TGTGCCAGCAGCCCGGCGGGGGGCCTCCAAGAGACCCAGTACTTC

CDR3 length: 13
V gene: TRBV9
clone size: -
J gene: TRBJ2-3
D gene: -
CDR3 protein: CATGGPSTDTQYF
CDR3 DNA: TGTGCCACCGGCGGGCCCTCCACAGATACGCAGTATTTT

CDR3 length: 15
V gene: TRBV2
clone size: -
J gene: TRBJ2-5
D gene: TRBD2
CDR3 protein: CASTGTSGVPETQYF
CDR3 DNA: TGTGCCAGCACCGGGACTAGCGGGGTCCCAGAGACCCAGTACTTC

CDR3 length: 15
V gene: TRBV5-1
clone size: once
J gene: TRBJ1-5
D gene: -
CDR3 protein: CASSLEGGRDEPQHF
CDR3 DNA: TGCGCCAGCAGCTTGGAGGGGGGGAGAGACGAGCCCCAGCATTTT

CDR3 length: 15
V gene: TRBV7-2
clone size: once
J gene: TRBJ2-3
D gene: TRBD2
CDR3 protein: CASSFSGGPADTQYF
CDR3 DNA: TGTGCCAGCAGCTTTAGCGGGGGACCGGCAGATACGCAGTATTTT

CDR3 length: 15
V gene: TRBV10-2
clone size: -
J gene: TRBJ1-1
D gene: TRBD1
CDR3 protein: CASKDRGQSDTEAFF
CDR3 DNA: TGCGCCAGCAAGGACAGGGGGCAGAGCGACACTGAAGCTTTCTTT

CDR3 length: 15
V gene: TRBV6-1
clone size: -
J gene: TRBJ2-7
D gene: TRBD1
CDR3 protein: CASDAPGQGSYEQYF
CDR3 DNA: TGTGCCAGCGACGCGCCGGGACAGGGGTCCTACGAGCAGTACTTC

CDR3 length: 15
V gene: TRBV27
clone size: -
J gene: TRBJ1-2
D gene: -
CDR3 protein: CASSFGRAEWGGYTF
CDR3 DNA: TGTGCCAGCAGTTTCGGCAGGGCCGAGTGGGGAGGCTACACCTTC

CDR3 length: 13
V gene: TRBV6-5
clone size: once
J gene: TRBJ2-1
D gene: -
CDR3 protein: CASSWEAYNEQFF
CDR3 DNA: TGTGCCAGCAGTTGGGAGGCCTACAATGAGCAGTTCTTC

CDR3 length: 15
V gene: TRBV6-5
clone size: -
J gene: TRBJ1-1
D gene: TRBD1
CDR3 protein: CASSPGGELNTEAFF
CDR3 DNA: TGTGCCAGCAGTCCAGGGGGAGAGCTTAACACTGAAGCTTTCTTT

CDR3 length: 15
V gene: TRBV5-1
clone size: -
J gene: TRBJ1-5
D gene: TRBD1
CDR3 protein: CASSLAGTGGEPQHF
CDR3 DNA: TGCGCCAGCAGCTTGGCCGGGACAGGGGGCGAGCCCCAGCATTTT